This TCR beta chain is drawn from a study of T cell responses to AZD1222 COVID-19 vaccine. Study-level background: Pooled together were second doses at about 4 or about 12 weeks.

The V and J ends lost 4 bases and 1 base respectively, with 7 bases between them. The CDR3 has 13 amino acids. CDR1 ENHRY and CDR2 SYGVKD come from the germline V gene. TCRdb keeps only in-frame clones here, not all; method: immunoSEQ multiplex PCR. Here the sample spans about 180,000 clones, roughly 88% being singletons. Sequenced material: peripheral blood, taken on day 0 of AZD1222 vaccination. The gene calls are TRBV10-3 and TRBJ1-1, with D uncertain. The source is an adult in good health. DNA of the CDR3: TGTGCCATCAGTGTGGACGGGAACACTGAAGCTTTCTTT. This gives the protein CAISVDGNTEAFF.